The source of this TCR beta chain is a study of shared clonotypes between healthy human individuals. Sequencing used immunoSEQ multiplex PCR; TCRdb keeps in-frame clones, though not all of them. Among a few million clones listed, approximately 95% were seen once. Broader study findings: Against clonotypes common to all four donors, non-shared ones had lower generation probabilities. Compared with memory subsets, naive subsets generally had larger estimated richness. Depth of sequencing was expected to influence donor clonotype sharing.

Regarding this clone: Its antigen remains unknown.

Looked up from germline, CDR1 is LGHNA and CDR2 is YSLEER. Trimming cost V 5 bases and J 9 bases; bases outside gene matches: 6. This CDR3 spans 14 amino acids. Sequencing was done on a sample of naive CD4+ T cells from PBMCs. Subset described: CD45RA+ positively selected. The sequence was obtained from a man between 18 and 35 years old in good health. Some clones in this sample may be carry-over from other donors' samples. This chain joins TRBV4-3 and TRBJ2-1, with 11 positions matching TRBD1. CDR3 residues: CASSIGQGAVEQFF. CDR3 bases: TGCGCCAGCAGCATTGGACAGGGGGCGGTTGAGCAGTTCTTC.